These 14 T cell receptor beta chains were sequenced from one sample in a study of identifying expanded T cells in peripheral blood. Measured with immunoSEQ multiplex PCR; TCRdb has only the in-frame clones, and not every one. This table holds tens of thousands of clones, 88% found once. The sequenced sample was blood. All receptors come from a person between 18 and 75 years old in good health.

CDR3 in DNA: TGTGCCAGCAGAGCGGGACTAGCAAGAGAGACCCAGTACTTC. This encodes CASRAGLARETQYF. This chain connects TRBV7-2 to TRBJ2-5, with TRBD2 matching over 9 bases. Germline lookup yields CDR1 SGHTA and CDR2 FQGNSA. This CDR3 spans 14 amino acids. With V trimmed by 6 bases and J by 4 bases, 6 bases remained unmatched.

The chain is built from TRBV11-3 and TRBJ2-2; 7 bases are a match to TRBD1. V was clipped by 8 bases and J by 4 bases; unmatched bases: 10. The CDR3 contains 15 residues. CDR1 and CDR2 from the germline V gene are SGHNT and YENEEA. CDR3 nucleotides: TGTGCCAGCGCCCCCTCGGACAGGATCACCGGGGAGCTGTTTTTT. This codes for CASAPSDRITGELFF.

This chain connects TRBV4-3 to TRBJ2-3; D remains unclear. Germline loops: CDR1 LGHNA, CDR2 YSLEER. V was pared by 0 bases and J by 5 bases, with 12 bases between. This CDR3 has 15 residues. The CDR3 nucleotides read TGCGCCAGCAGCCAAGAGTCGAAGGGTGTAGATACGCAGTATTTT. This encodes CASSQESKGVDTQYF.

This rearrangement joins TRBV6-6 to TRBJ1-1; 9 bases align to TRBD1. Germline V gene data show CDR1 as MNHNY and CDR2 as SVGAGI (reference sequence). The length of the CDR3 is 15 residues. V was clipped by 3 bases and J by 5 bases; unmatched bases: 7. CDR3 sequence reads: CASSYQTGGSTEAFF. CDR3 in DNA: TGTGCCAGCAGTTATCAAACAGGGGGCTCTACTGAAGCTTTCTTT.

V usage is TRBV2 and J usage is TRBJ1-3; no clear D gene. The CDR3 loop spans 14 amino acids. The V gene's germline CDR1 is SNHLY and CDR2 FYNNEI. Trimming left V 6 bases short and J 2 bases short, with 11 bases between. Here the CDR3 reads CASRGGGTGNTIYF. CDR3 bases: TGTGCCAGCAGGGGAGGCGGAACTGGAAACACCATATATTTT.

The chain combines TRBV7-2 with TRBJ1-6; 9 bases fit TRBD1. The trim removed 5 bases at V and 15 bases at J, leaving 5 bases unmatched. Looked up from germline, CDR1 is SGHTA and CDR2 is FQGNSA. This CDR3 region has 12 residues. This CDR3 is CASSPDRGNLHF. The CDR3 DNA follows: TGTGCCAGCAGCCCCGACAGGGGGAACCTCCACTTT.

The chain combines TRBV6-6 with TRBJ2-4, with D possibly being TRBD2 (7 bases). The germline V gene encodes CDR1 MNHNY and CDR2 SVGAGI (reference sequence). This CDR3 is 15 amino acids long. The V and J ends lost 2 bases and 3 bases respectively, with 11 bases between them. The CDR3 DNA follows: TGTGCCAGCAGTTACGGGGGGGCAGGCAAAAACATTCAGTACTTC. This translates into CASSYGGAGKNIQYF.

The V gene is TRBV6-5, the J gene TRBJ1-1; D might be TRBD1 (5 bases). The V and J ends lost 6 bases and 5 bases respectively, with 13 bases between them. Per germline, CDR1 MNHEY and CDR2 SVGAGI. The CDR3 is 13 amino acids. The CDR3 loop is CASSRDHATEAFF. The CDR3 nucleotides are TGTGCCAGCAGCCGGGACCACGCAACTGAAGCTTTCTTT.

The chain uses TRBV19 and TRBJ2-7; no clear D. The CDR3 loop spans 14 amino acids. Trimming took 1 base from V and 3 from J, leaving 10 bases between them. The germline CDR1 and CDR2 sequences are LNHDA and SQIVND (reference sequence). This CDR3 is CASSIARDGYEQYF. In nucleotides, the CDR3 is TGTGCCAGTAGTATAGCTCGAGATGGCTACGAGCAGTACTTC.

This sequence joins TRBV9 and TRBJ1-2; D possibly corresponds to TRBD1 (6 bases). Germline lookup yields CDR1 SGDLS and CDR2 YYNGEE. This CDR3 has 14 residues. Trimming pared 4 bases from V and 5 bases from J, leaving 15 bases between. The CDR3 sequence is CASSSHRDGYGYTF. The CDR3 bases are TGTGCCAGCAGCTCTCACAGGGACGGGTATGGCTACACCTTC.

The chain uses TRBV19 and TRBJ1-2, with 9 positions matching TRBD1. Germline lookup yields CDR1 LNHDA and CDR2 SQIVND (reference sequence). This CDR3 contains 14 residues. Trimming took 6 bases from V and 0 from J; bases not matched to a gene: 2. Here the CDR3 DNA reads TGTGCCAGTAGGAACAGGGGGCCTAACTATGGCTACACCTTC. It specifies CASRNRGPNYGYTF.

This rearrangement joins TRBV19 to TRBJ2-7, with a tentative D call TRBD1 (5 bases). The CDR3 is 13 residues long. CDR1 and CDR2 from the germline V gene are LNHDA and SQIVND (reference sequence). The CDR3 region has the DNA TGTGCTTATGGGGCAAAAGATCCCTACGAGCAGTACTTC. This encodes CAYGAKDPYEQYF. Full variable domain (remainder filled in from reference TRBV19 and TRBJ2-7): DGGITQSPKYLFRKEGQNVTLSCEQNLNHDAMYWYRQDPGQGLRLIYYSQIVNDFQKGDIAEGYSVSREKKESFPLTVTSAQKNPTAFYLCAYGAKDPYEQYFGPGTRLTVT.

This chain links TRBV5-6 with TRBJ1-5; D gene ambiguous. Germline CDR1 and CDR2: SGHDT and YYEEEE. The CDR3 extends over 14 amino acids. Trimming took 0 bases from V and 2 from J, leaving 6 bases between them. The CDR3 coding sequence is TGTGCCAGCAGCTTGGGCGCTGGCAATCAGCCCCAGCATTTT. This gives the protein CASSLGAGNQPQHF.

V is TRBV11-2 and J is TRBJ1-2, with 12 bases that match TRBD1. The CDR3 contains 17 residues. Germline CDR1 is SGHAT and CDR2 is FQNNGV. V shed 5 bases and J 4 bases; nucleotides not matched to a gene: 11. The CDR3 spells CASSRGDRGPVRYGYTF. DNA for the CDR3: TGTGCCAGCAGCAGAGGGGACAGGGGGCCGGTTCGCTATGGCTACACCTTC.